Shown below are 15 T cell receptor beta chains from a single sample sequenced in a study of T cell responses to AZD1222 COVID-19 vaccine. Profiling relied on immunoSEQ multiplex PCR, and the TCRdb table lists in-frame clones only, not all of them. Here the sample spans about 100,000 clones, more than 70% being singletons. The sample was peripheral blood, taken on day 0 of AZD1222 vaccination. Every receptor here comes from an adult in good health.

The chain employs TRBV4-2 and TRBJ1-2; D is unclear. Germline V gene lookup returns CDR1 LGHNA and CDR2 YNFKEQ. The CDR3 runs to 15 residues. Trimming removed 0 bases from V and 2 bases from J, with 10 bases in between. The CDR3 here is CASSQDVRGNYGYTF. CDR3 DNA sequence: TGTGCCAGCAGCCAAGATGTGAGAGGGAACTATGGCTACACCTTC.

This chain joins TRBV7-2 and TRBJ1-2; D perhaps matches TRBD1 (6 bases). The CDR3 spans 13 residues. Trimming took 6 bases from V and 4 from J, leaving 12 bases between them. CDR1 is SGHTA and CDR2 is FQGNSA in the germline V gene. CDR3 region: CASSKDRSYGYTF. For the CDR3, the DNA is TGTGCCAGCAGTAAAGACAGGTCCTATGGCTACACCTTC.

The chain carries TRBV29-1 and TRBJ2-1, with a possible D match to TRBD1 (6 bases). Germline CDR1 SQVTM, CDR2 ANQGSEA. The CDR3 has 12 amino acids. The CDR3 DNA is TGCAGTAATCTACAGGGAAACAATGAGCAGTTCTTC. Protein: CSNLQGNNEQFF.

V gene TRBV15 combines with J gene TRBJ1-4; D is unclear. The germline V and J ends were trimmed by 6 bases and 5 bases, with 13 bases remaining between them. Germline CDR1 reads LNHNV; CDR2 reads YYDKDF (reference sequence). The CDR3 totals 14 residues. The CDR3 DNA sequence: TGTGCCACCAGGACACCGGGGAGAAATGAAAAACTGTTTTTT. Encoded protein: CATRTPGRNEKLFF.

This chain connects TRBV18 to TRBJ1-2; no clear D gene. V dropped 2 bases and J dropped 0 bases, with 10 bases sitting between them. The CDR3 has 15 amino acids. Germline-derived CDR1 and CDR2 are KGHSH and LQKENI. The CDR3 DNA reads TGTGCCAGCTCACCAGCGGCGATTTCTAACTATGGCTACACCTTC. It yields the protein CASSPAAISNYGYTF.

The genes are TRBV5-4 and TRBJ1-2; D is possibly TRBD1 (5 bases). The V gene's germline CDR1 is SGHNT and CDR2 YYREEE (reference sequence). The CDR3 consists of 14 residues. V shed 6 bases and J shed 0 bases, with 12 bases lying between them. CDR3 protein: CASMLRGANYGYTF. CDR3 nucleotides: TGTGCCAGCATGCTCCGGGGGGCTAACTATGGCTACACCTTC.

The chain has TRBV20-1 and TRBJ1-4, with D possibly matching TRBD1 (5 bases). Trimming pared 3 bases from V and 5 bases from J, leaving 13 bases between. The length of the CDR3 is 14 residues. Looked up from germline, CDR1 is DFQATT and CDR2 is SNEGSKA (reference sequence). This chain's CDR3 is CSASFREGNEKLFF. The CDR3 DNA is TGCAGTGCTAGTTTCAGGGAGGGGAATGAAAAACTGTTTTTT.

Note on this clone: A clone one base away is much larger, so this may be a read error. The V call is TRBV7-9, the J call TRBJ2-3; D ambiguous. Trimming removed 5 bases at V and 3 bases at J, with 3 bases between. This CDR3 region has 11 residues. The germline V gene encodes CDR1 SEHNR and CDR2 FQNEAQ (reference sequence). CDR3 nucleotides: TGTGCCAGCAGCCTTACAGATACGCAGTATTTT. Translating it yields CASSLTDTQYF.

The chain links TRBV5-1 to TRBJ1-4, with 8 bases that match TRBD1. The CDR3 is 14 residues long. J gave up 3 bases and V 5 bases, and 3 bases lay outside the gene matches. Germline V gives CDR1 SGHRS, CDR2 YFSETQ. The CDR3 DNA is TGCGCCAGCAGTACAGGGGGTGCTAATGAAAAACTGTTTTTT. It yields the protein CASSTGGANEKLFF.

The chain has TRBV7-2 and TRBJ1-2, with D uncertain. Trimming stripped 6 bases from V and 0 bases from J, with 17 bases between. CDR1 and CDR2 from the germline V gene are SGHTA and FQGNSA. The CDR3 sequence is 16 residues long. The DNA of the CDR3 is TGTGCCAGCAGTCTGGGATCGCAGCCCGCTAACTATGGCTACACCTTC. It yields the protein CASSLGSQPANYGYTF.

The V call is TRBV10-1, the J call TRBJ2-2; the match to TRBD1 covers 10 bases. Unmatched junction bases numbered 13, after V lost 7 bases and J lost 5 bases. The CDR3 sequence is 17 residues long. The V gene's germline CDR1 is WNHNN and CDR2 SYGVQD (reference sequence). CDR3 in amino acids: CASTWDRGPEWTGELFF. The CDR3 nucleotides read TGCGCCAGCACCTGGGACAGGGGTCCCGAATGGACCGGGGAGCTGTTTTTT.

This chain uses TRBV18 with TRBJ2-1, with 7 positions matching TRBD2. There are 16 residues in the CDR3. Germline CDR1 and CDR2: KGHSH and LQKENI. V trimming: 2 bases; J trimming: 5 bases; junction bases outside the gene matches: 9. The CDR3 reads CASSPIPSGTHNEQFF. For the CDR3, the DNA is TGTGCCAGCTCACCAATACCTAGCGGCACGCACAATGAGCAGTTCTTC.

V and J are TRBV5-1 and TRBJ1-3, with TRBD1 matching over 7 bases. The junction had 2 bases not matched to a gene; V was cut back by 7 bases and J by 1 base. There are 13 residues in the CDR3. Per germline, CDR1 SGHRS and CDR2 YFSETQ. CDR3 in amino acids: CASGQVSGNTIYF. The CDR3 bases are TGCGCCAGCGGACAGGTTTCTGGAAACACCATATATTTT.

The count of this clone is one. The CDR3 bases are TGCGCCAGCAGCCAGGGGGGTTTAGCGGGAGGGAGGAACAATGAGCAGTTCTTC. Translating gives CASSQGGLAGGRNNEQFF. The rearrangement joins TRBV4-3 to TRBJ2-1; 11 bases agree with TRBD2. Germline CDR1 reads LGHNA; CDR2 reads YSLEER. This CDR3 spans 18 amino acids. V gave up 3 bases and J gave up 5 bases; unmatched junction bases: 12.

The gene calls are TRBV25-1 and TRBJ1-4; D gene unclear. CDR3 length equals 12 residues. Germline CDR1 is MGHDK and CDR2 is SYGVNS. With 1 base removed from V and 7 bases from J, the gap between germline ends came to 4 bases. This CDR3 reads CASSESGEKLFF. The CDR3 DNA follows: TGTGCCAGCAGTGAATCAGGTGAAAAACTGTTTTTT.